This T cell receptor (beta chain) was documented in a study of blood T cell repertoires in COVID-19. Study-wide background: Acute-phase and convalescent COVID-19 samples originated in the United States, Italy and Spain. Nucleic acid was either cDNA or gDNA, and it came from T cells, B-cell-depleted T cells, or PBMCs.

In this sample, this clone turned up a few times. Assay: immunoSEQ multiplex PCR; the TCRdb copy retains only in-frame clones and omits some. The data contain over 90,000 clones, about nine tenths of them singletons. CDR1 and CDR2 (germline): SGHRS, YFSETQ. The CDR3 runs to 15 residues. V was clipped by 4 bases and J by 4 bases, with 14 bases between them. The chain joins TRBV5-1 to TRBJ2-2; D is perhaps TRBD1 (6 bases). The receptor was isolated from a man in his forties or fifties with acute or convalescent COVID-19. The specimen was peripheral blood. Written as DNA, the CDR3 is TGCGCCAGCAGCGGGACACCCAAGGTCACCGGGGAGCTGTTTTTT. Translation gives CASSGTPKVTGELFF.